Detailed here is one TCR beta chain. Its target is unknown. The data are from a study of T cell responses to AZD1222 COVID-19 vaccine. Study-level points and caveats: Repertoires were sampled only after the peak T cell response. Spike-specific TCR breadth rose after two AZD1222 doses, and depth rose as well. Mostly white British, mostly female donors; authors suggested clonal diversity may be underestimated. Of spike-specific TCRs, nearly half reportedly target regions left unmutated in variants.

Some clones are missing from TCRdb's copy, which holds only in-frame ones; the method was immunoSEQ multiplex PCR. The table records 100,000 to 150,000 clones, around 89% of them present only once. Sequencing was performed on peripheral blood, taken on day 0 of MenACWY control vaccination. The sequence came from an adult in good health.

CDR3 in DNA: TGTGCCAGCAGAGGGGACAGCTCTGAAAAACTGTTTTTT. Encoded protein: CASRGDSSEKLFF. The chain links TRBV12-3 or TRBV12-4 to TRBJ1-4, with TRBD1 matching over 7 bases. The length of the CDR3 is 13 residues. V was clipped by 6 bases and J by 7 bases; unmatched bases: 5.